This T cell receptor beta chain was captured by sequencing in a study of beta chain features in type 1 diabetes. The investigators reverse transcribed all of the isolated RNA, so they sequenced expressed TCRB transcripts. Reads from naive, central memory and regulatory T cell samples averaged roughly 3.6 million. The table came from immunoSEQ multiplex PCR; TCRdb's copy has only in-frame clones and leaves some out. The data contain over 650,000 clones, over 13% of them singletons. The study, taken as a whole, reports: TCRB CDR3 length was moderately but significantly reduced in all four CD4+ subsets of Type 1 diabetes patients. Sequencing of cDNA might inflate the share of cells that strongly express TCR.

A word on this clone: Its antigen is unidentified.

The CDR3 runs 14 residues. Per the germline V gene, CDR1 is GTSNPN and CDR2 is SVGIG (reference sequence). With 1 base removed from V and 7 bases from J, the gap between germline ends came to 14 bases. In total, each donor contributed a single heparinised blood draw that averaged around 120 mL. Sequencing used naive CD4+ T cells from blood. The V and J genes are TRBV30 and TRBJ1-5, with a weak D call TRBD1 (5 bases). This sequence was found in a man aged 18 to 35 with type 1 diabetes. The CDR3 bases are TGTGCCTGGAGTGGAGGGACTAACGACCAGCCCCAGCATTTT. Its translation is CAWSGGTNDQPQHF. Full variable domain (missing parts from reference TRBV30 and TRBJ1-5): SQTIHQWPATLVQPVGSPLSLECTVEGTSNPNLYWYRQAAGRGLQLLFYSVGIGQISSEVPQNLSASRPQDRQFILSSKKLLLSDSGFYLCAWSGGTNDQPQHFGDGTRLSIL.